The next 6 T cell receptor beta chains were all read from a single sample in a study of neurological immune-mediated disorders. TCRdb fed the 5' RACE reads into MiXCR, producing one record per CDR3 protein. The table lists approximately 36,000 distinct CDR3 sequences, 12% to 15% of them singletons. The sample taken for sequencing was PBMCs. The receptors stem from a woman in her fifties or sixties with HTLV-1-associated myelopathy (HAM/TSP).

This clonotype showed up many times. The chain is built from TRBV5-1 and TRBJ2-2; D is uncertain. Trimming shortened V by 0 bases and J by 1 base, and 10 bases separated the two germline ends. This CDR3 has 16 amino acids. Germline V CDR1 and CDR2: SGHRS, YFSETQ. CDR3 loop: CASSLEALKNTGELFF. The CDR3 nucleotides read TGCGCCAGCAGCTTGGAGGCTCTAAAGAACACCGGGGAGCTGTTTTTT.

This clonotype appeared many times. In DNA form, the CDR3 reads TGTGCCACCAGCAGAGGTTCCTCCTGGGACAGGGGCTCCTATAATTCACCCCTCCACTTT. Translation: CATSRGSSWDRGSYNSPLHF. The chain couples TRBV15 to TRBJ1-6, with 10 nucleotides matching TRBD1. CDR1 is LNHNV and CDR2 is YYDKDF in the germline V gene (reference sequence). This CDR3 is built from 20 residues. Germline trimming cut 1 base from V and 0 bases from J; bases unmatched to any gene: 9.

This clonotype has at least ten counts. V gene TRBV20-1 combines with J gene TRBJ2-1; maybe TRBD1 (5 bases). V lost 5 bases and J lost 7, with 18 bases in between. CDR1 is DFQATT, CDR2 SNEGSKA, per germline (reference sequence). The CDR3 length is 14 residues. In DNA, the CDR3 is TGCAGTGCTCCGTCGCCAGGGCCACCGAATGAGCAGTTCTTC. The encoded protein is CSAPSPGPPNEQFF.

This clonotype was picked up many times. The CDR3 DNA sequence: TGTGCCAGCAGGCCCCCCAAAGGCGAGCAGTTCTTC. Translating gives CASRPPKGEQFF. The chain is built from TRBV6-5 and TRBJ2-1; D gene unclear. Germline V CDR1 and CDR2: MNHEY, SVGAGI. The CDR3 has 12 amino acids. V shed 6 bases and J shed 10 bases, with 13 bases lying between them.

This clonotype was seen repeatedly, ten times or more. The CDR3 protein is CSARDVDNTGELFF. The CDR3 bases are TGCAGTGCTAGAGATGTGGATAACACCGGGGAGCTGTTTTTT. The genes are TRBV20-1 and TRBJ2-2; D is unclear. The V end was cut by 0 bases, the J end by 2 bases, with 7 bases between. The CDR3 runs 14 residues. Germline V gene data show CDR1 as DFQATT and CDR2 as SNEGSKA (reference sequence).

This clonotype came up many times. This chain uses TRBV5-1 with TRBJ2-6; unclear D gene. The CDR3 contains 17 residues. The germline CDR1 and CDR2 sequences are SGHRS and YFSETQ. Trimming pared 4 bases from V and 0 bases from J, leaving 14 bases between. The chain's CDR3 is CASSPALHSSGANVLTF. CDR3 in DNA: TGCGCCAGCAGCCCTGCTCTACACAGCTCTGGGGCCAACGTCCTGACTTTC.